This T cell receptor (beta chain) was captured by sequencing in a study of shared clonotypes between healthy human individuals. Generated by immunoSEQ multiplex PCR, the TCRdb table keeps only in-frame clones and is missing some. The table has 950,000 to 1,100,000 clones, about 76% seen once; the top ten hold around 1.5%. All donors were Caucasian adults living in Nashville, Tennessee. A split of CD4+ cells into CD45RA+ naive and CD45RA-negative memory subsets was performed. Germline V gives CDR1 SGHNT, CDR2 YYREEE (reference sequence). This CDR3 is 15 amino acids long. The V and J ends lost 0 bases and 0 bases respectively, with 9 bases between them.

This sequence was found in a man younger than 30 in good health. The sequenced material came from memory CD4+ T cells sorted from blood. Subset noted: CD45RA-negative fraction. This rearrangement joins TRBV5-4 to TRBJ1-1; D uncertain. The CDR3 DNA follows: TGTGCCAGCAGCTTGGCCGGGTATTTGAACACTGAAGCTTTCTTT. Residues: CASSLAGYLNTEAFF.